A selection of T cell receptor beta chains follows, all from one sample in a study of shared clonotypes between healthy human individuals. Clones were sequenced by immunoSEQ multiplex PCR, and TCRdb holds only the in-frame ones, with some missing. Seen here are some 1 million clones, about 70% observed once, and the top ten hold nearly 1.5%. The sample consisted of memory CD4+ T cells sorted from blood. The receptors derive from a man between 18 and 29 years old in good health. Each CDR3 is given with its conserved first and last residue. The D gene is left open where the match is weak. Clone size is shown for a subset of rows, as once, few, many or a class of expanded clone.

-	once	TRBV6-5	TRBJ2-7	CASSLHSPPYEQYF	TGTGCCAGCAGTCTCCACTCTCCCCCCTACGAGCAGTACTTC
TRBD1	-	TRBV7-8	TRBJ1-2	CASSFADRVDTF	TGTGCCAGCAGCTTCGCCGACAGGGTGGACACCTTC
TRBD1	-	TRBV27	TRBJ2-1	CASSSWDRVNEQFF	TGTGCCAGCAGTTCCTGGGACAGGGTTAATGAGCAGTTCTTC
TRBD2	-	TRBV6-5	TRBJ2-2	CASNPSGRVTGELFF	TGTGCCAGCAACCCTAGCGGGAGGGTGACCGGGGAGCTGTTTTTT
-	once	TRBV28	TRBJ2-5	CASSLMAGYQETQYF	TGTGCCAGCAGTTTAATGGCAGGGTACCAAGAGACCCAGTACTTC
-	-	TRBV21-1	TRBJ2-2	CASSKEGSGSHTPTGELFF	TGTGCCAGCAGCAAAGAAGGGTCGGGGTCCCACACTCCCACCGGGGAGCTGTTTTTT
-	few	TRBV6-1	TRBJ1-1	CASSERYGDTEAFF	TGTGCCAGCAGTGAAAGGTATGGGGACACTGAAGCTTTCTTT
-	-	TRBV9	TRBJ1-5	CASSVRRQIYQPQHF	TGTGCCAGCAGCGTTCGGAGGCAGATTTATCAGCCCCAGCATTTT
TRBD1	-	TRBV9	TRBJ1-2	CASSRQGNYGYTF	TGTGCCAGCAGTCGACAGGGGAACTATGGCTACACCTTC
-	-	TRBV6-1	TRBJ2-2	CASTQRRTGELFF	TGTGCCAGCACCCAGAGGAGGACCGGGGAGCTGTTTTTT
-	few	TRBV12-1	TRBJ2-1	CASSFGTGGGENEQFF	TGTGCCAGCAGCTTTGGGACTGGCGGGGGCGAGAATGAGCAGTTCTTC
-	-	TRBV10-1	TRBJ1-1	CASRQGLNTEAFF	TGCGCCAGCAGACAGGGCCTGAACACTGAAGCTTTCTTT
-	-	TRBV6-5	TRBJ1-3	CASRQTGGNTIYF	TGTGCCAGCAGACAGACAGGAGGAAACACCATATATTTT
TRBD2	-	TRBV4-1	TRBJ2-2	CASSQESRRERSGELFF	TGCGCCAGCAGCCAAGAGAGTAGGCGGGAGAGGTCCGGGGAGCTGTTTTTT
-	-	TRBV7-8	TRBJ1-3	CASSQKQGAVSNTIYF	TGTGCCAGCAGCCAAAAACAGGGAGCAGTAAGCAACACCATATATTTT
-	-	TRBV11-2	TRBJ1-1	CASSLGTYRSEAFF	TGTGCCAGCAGCTTAGGGACCTATAGGAGTGAAGCTTTCTTT